The 15 T cell receptor beta chains given below trace back to one sample, sequenced in a study of blood T cell repertoires in COVID-19. Produced via immunoSEQ multiplex PCR; TCRdb's table is partial and in-frame only. The repertoire holds under 85,000 clones, with approximately 83% as singletons. Sequenced input: peripheral blood. Source of these receptors: a human donor in a cohort sampled during active COVID-19.

This clone occurred a few times. The genes are TRBV7-2 and TRBJ1-2, with TRBD1 matching over 10 bases. This CDR3 spans 16 amino acids. The germline CDR1 and CDR2 sequences are SGHTA and FQGNSA. Trimming removed 8 bases from V and 4 bases from J; junction bases left unmatched: 13. The CDR3 sequence is CASAWAGTGEGYGYTF. Here the CDR3 DNA reads TGTGCCAGCGCGTGGGCCGGGACAGGGGAGGGCTATGGCTACACCTTC.

This clone was observed once. The gene calls are TRBV19 and TRBJ2-6, with D perhaps matching TRBD1 (5 bases). The CDR3 runs 15 residues. Trimming shortened V by 5 bases and J by 3 bases, and 11 bases separated the two germline ends. CDR1 is LNHDA, CDR2 SQIVND, per germline (reference sequence). The CDR3: CASSWGRNGANVLTF. The CDR3 bases are TGTGCCAGTAGTTGGGGCCGTAATGGGGCCAACGTCCTGACTTTC.

The genes are TRBV30 and TRBJ2-2; 7 bases match TRBD1. V lost 0 bases, J lost 5 bases, and 6 bases stayed unmatched. Germline assignment: CDR1 GTSNPN and CDR2 SVGIG (reference sequence). The CDR3 is made up of 15 amino acids. The CDR3 loop is CAWSVQRGQTGELFF. The CDR3 DNA follows: TGTGCCTGGAGTGTACAGAGGGGGCAGACCGGGGAGCTGTTTTTT.

V and J are TRBV5-6 and TRBJ2-1; D ambiguous. Trimming removed 0 bases from V and 3 bases from J, with 4 bases in between. The CDR3 sequence is 13 residues long. Germline V gene data show CDR1 as SGHDT and CDR2 as YYEEEE. CDR3 protein: CASSLGLYNEQFF. CDR3 nucleotide sequence: TGTGCCAGCAGCTTGGGACTCTACAATGAGCAGTTCTTC.

In this sample, this clone turned up a few times. The J gene is TRBJ1-1, the V gene TRBV2; D uncertain. Germline V lookup: CDR1 SNHLY, CDR2 FYNNEI. The CDR3 contains 13 residues. Trimming pared 6 bases from V and 0 bases from J, leaving 8 bases between. The CDR3 here is CASRNTMNTEAFF. The CDR3 bases are TGTGCCAGCAGGAACACGATGAACACTGAAGCTTTCTTT.

The rearrangement uses TRBV29-1 and TRBJ2-2, with a weak D call TRBD1 (6 bases). Trimming stripped 7 bases from V and 5 bases from J, with 17 bases between. The CDR3 is 14 amino acids. CDR1 is SQVTM, CDR2 ANQGSEA, per germline. For the CDR3, the DNA is TGCAGCGCTAGGGCACAGGGCGGAACCGGGGAGCTGTTTTTT. This gives the protein CSARAQGGTGELFF.

This sequence joins TRBV21-1 and TRBJ1-5; the table's TRBD1 call for D was not verified on the DNA. TRBV21-1 is a known pseudogene. The length of the CDR3 is 17 residues. CDR3 bases: TGTGCCAGCAGCAAAGGGGCGGACAGGGACGAGGGTCAGCCCCAGCATTTT. Translation: CASSKGADRDEGQPQHF.

The chain uses TRBV5-4 and TRBJ2-7; D is perhaps TRBD1 (6 bases). The germline V and J ends were trimmed by 0 bases and 0 bases, with 10 bases remaining between them. Germline V gives CDR1 SGHNT, CDR2 YYREEE (reference sequence). This CDR3 spans 15 amino acids. DNA of the CDR3: TGTGCCAGCAGCTTGGGACAGGATACCTCCTACGAGCAGTACTTC. It encodes CASSLGQDTSYEQYF.

V and J are TRBV18 and TRBJ2-5; TRBD1 aligns across 7 bases. In germline, CDR1 is KGHSH, CDR2 LQKENI. J lost 2 bases, V lost 6 bases, and 3 bases had no gene match. This CDR3 has 13 residues. The CDR3, as DNA: TGTGCCAGCTCGGGGACAGCTCAAGAGACCCAGTACTTC. As protein: CASSGTAQETQYF.

The CDR3: CASSPWQGRGMNTEAFF. The CDR3 coding sequence is TGTGCCAGCAGTCCGTGGCAGGGGCGGGGGATGAACACTGAAGCTTTCTTT. V usage is TRBV28 and J usage is TRBJ1-1; perhaps TRBD1 as D (6 bases). The CDR3 length is 17 residues. Germline assignment: CDR1 MDHEN and CDR2 SYDVKM. With 5 bases removed from V and 0 bases from J, the gap between germline ends came to 19 bases. Based on the CDR3 plus reference TRBV28 and TRBJ1-1, the full variable domain is DVKVTQSSRYLVKRTGEKVFLECVQDMDHENMFWYRQDPGLGLRLIYFSYDVKMKEKGDIPEGYSVSREKKERFSLILESASTNQTSMYLCASSPWQGRGMNTEAFFGQGTRLTVV.

The rearrangement uses TRBV6-2 or TRBV6-3 and TRBJ2-7, with 7 bases that match TRBD1. The J segment lost 2 bases and the V segment lost 2 bases, leaving 9 bases of the junction unmatched. Germline V gives CDR1 MNHEY, CDR2 SVGEGT. This CDR3 is built from 16 residues. CDR3 nucleotide sequence: TGTGCCAGCAGTTACCCCCAAACAGGGGATACCTACGAGCAGTACTTC. Its protein is CASSYPQTGDTYEQYF.

The DNA of the CDR3 is TGTGCCAGTAGTATTACGACAGGGGATCAGCCCCAGCATTTT. Translated, it gives CASSITTGDQPQHF. V is TRBV19 and J is TRBJ1-5; 8 nucleotides agree with TRBD1. Unmatched junction bases numbered 3, after V lost 3 bases and J lost 5 bases. The germline V gene has CDR1 LNHDA and CDR2 SQIVND (reference sequence). The CDR3 sequence is 14 residues long.

The genes are TRBV6-5 and TRBJ2-7, with 8 bases aligning to TRBD2. Germline V lookup: CDR1 MNHEY, CDR2 SVGAGI. The CDR3 consists of 14 residues. Trimming removed 7 bases from V and 4 bases from J; junction bases left unmatched: 9. CDR3 loop: CASKPTSAQYEQYF. The CDR3 bases are TGTGCCAGCAAGCCGACTAGCGCTCAGTACGAGCAGTACTTC.

The CDR3 sequence: CASSVGLAGEQFF. CDR3 coding DNA: TGTGCCAGCAGCGTAGGGCTAGCGGGAGAGCAGTTCTTC. The chain joins TRBV9 to TRBJ2-1, with 9 bases matching TRBD2. This CDR3 has 13 amino acids. Trimming at V came to 0 bases and at J to 10 bases, leaving 2 bases not matched to a gene. Germline lookup yields CDR1 SGDLS and CDR2 YYNGEE. Supplemented by reference TRBV9 and TRBJ2-1, the full variable domain reads DSGVTQTPKHLITATGQRVTLRCSPRSGDLSVYWYQQSLDQGLQFLIQYYNGEERAKGNILERFSAQQFPDLHSELNLSSLELGDSALYFCASSVGLAGEQFFGPGTRLTVL.

V and J are TRBV5-4 and TRBJ2-5, with a possible D match to TRBD1 (6 bases). The CDR3 is 14 residues long. V lost 2 bases to trimming and J lost 3 bases, with 11 bases between them. Germline CDR1 reads SGHNT; CDR2 reads YYREEE (reference sequence). The CDR3 here is CASSFGNREETQYF. The CDR3 nucleotides read TGTGCCAGCAGCTTCGGGAACAGGGAAGAGACCCAGTACTTC.